This T cell receptor (beta chain) was identified during a study of PD-1 blockade in classical Hodgkin lymphoma (dated by TCRdb to the early 2020s). Some background on the complete study: Nivolumab dosing was 3 mg/kg intravenously every 2 weeks, continuing until either disease progression or unacceptable toxicity. A peripheral blood immune signature of response to PD-1 blockade in classical Hodgkin lymphoma was defined using TCR beta sequencing and CyTOF.

From the cysteine up to the phenylalanine, the CDR3 has a length of 13 residues. Solely the CDR3 DNA is kept, with 39 bases framed from the first base. V and J are truncated by 5 bases and 5 bases respectively, leaving an intervening sequence of 11 bases. The CDR1 and CDR2 encoded by the germline V gene are SGHDT and YYEEEE. The time point label, as the study defines it: cycle 1 day 1 (C1D1), immediately before nivolumab initiation. All trial patients had relapsed after autologous stem cell transplantation, with cohorts A, B and C differing in prior brentuximab vedotin exposure. A total of 50 to 70 patients with relapsed/refractory classical Hodgkin lymphoma made up the trial cohort, and each patient's best overall response was complete response, partial response or progressive disease. Trial patients were treated with single-agent nivolumab in the multi-cohort phase II CheckMate 205 trial. An independent review committee assessed best overall response by applying the 2007 International Working Group response criteria. Trial PBMCs were collected just before the start of nivolumab (C1D1) and during therapy at cycle 2 day 1 and cycle 4 day 1. Peripheral blood was collected in 8 mL Vacutainer Cell Preparation Tubes, from which PBMCs were isolated by centrifugation and then cryopreserved.

On the study overall, not on this receptor specifically: Newly diagnosed patients were reported to have lower baseline TCR diversity than healthy donors, and relapsed/refractory patients were reported to have lower baseline TCR diversity still. Trial patients with a complete response had baseline diversity similar to that of newly diagnosed patients, while partial responders and progressors had significantly lower diversity. CD4+ but not CD8+ TCR diversity rose significantly by C4D1 (p=0.0027 vs p=0.16), most apparent in complete responders (p=0.02). Patients starting nivolumab less than 1 year after ASCT had lower diversity and were excluded from later analyses to avoid confounding by immune reconstitution. Only a single clinical trial cohort was studied, and what caused the repertoire differences, possibly disease activity or prior therapy, remained undefined.

In the case of this clone: Its antigen is unknown. Nothing much larger sits one base from this clone, and base qualities are not available.

The Qiagen DNeasy kit was used to extract genomic DNA from unsorted PBMCs and from the negatively selected CD4+ and CD8+ fractions. Using primers that anneal to V and J segments, immunoSEQ multiplex PCR amplified the TCR beta CDR3 regions. A synthetic immune receptor repertoire was used to minimize amplification bias, and any residual bias was removed computationally once sequencing was done. Per the original workflow: Repertoire diversity was quantified as the Shannon entropy index using custom Python scripts. The unsorted, CD4+ and CD8+ repertoires were each analyzed separately, with the exception of combined analyses, where CD4+ and CD8+ sequences were merged in silico. A clone was considered expanded if an increase in frequency of at least 2-fold after treatment relative to C1D1 was found, and a pseudocount of 0.5 was applied to clones undetected at baseline. Clones with 0 or 1 copy at C1D1 were defined as singleton clones, while clones with 2 or more copies were defined as non-singleton clones. Clones expanded in unsorted samples were labelled as CD4+, CD8+ or unknown by matching protein sequences in sorted samples from the same patient. Wilcoxon tests on paired samples were used to test diversity changes from C1D1 to C4D1. TCRdb holds this immuneACCESS table with in-frame rearrangements only. Some clones are missing; in checked studies, unresolved V genes explain under half, and the rest has no known cause. For V, J and clone size, that table is used; D and trimming come from the DNA. For this sample the table gives under 60,000 clones, of which approximately 73% were detected only once. Together, the top ten hold 9.5% to 11% of the sample.

The chain uses TRBV5-6 and TRBJ2-1; the D region possibly corresponds to TRBD1 (5 bases align). The TCR originated in a human donor with classical Hodgkin lymphoma. Material: peripheral blood mononuclear cells (PBMCs), obtained at baseline. The sequenced DNA: TGTGCCAGCAGTGAGCAGGGAAACAATGAGCAGTTCTTC. This encodes CASSEQGNNEQFF.